Each of the 18 T cell receptor beta chains below was sequenced from the same sample in a study of radiotherapy plus CTLA-4 blockade in lung cancer. Libraries were prepared by immunoSEQ multiplex PCR; TCRdb keeps only in-frame clonotypes and omits some of them. The sample contains some 90,000 clones, roughly 86% of which appear only once. This material consisted of peripheral blood, taken from a patient treated with radiotherapy plus ipilimumab. Receptors were obtained from a human donor with non-small cell lung cancer who had a partial response to radiotherapy plus ipilimumab.

This rearrangement joins TRBV7-2 to TRBJ1-5; tentatively, D is TRBD1 (5 bases). CDR1 and CDR2 from the germline V gene are SGHTA and FQGNSA. The CDR3 has 14 residues. V was cut by 5 bases and J by 5 bases, with 13 bases left in between. The CDR3 sequence: CASSLRAGDQPQHF. In nucleotides, the CDR3 is TGTGCCAGCAGCCTCAGGGCGGGGGATCAGCCCCAGCATTTT. Full variable domain (missing parts from reference TRBV7-2 and TRBJ1-5): GAGVSQSPSNKVTEKGKDVELRCDPISGHTALYWYRQSLGQGLEFLIYFQGNSAPDKSGLPSDRFSAERTGGSVSTLTIQRTQQEDSAVYLCASSLRAGDQPQHFGDGTRLSIL.

The chain is built from TRBV10-2 and TRBJ1-5, with D perhaps matching TRBD1 (6 bases). Germline V gives CDR1 WSHSY, CDR2 SAAADI. The CDR3 sequence is 13 residues long. The V end lost 5 bases, the J end lost 6 bases, and 11 bases lay between the germline ends. The CDR3 nucleotides read TGCGCCAGCAGTACAGGGCAGGCTCAGCCCCAGCATTTT. Amino acids: CASSTGQAQPQHF.

Here the CDR3 reads CAWSPGQAYNEQFF. Written as DNA, the CDR3 is TGTGCCTGGAGCCCGGGACAGGCCTACAATGAGCAGTTCTTC. V usage is TRBV30 and J usage is TRBJ2-1; 8 positions match TRBD1. The CDR3 runs 14 residues. Germline V gives CDR1 GTSNPN, CDR2 SVGIG (reference sequence). Losses at the gene ends were 3 bases for V and 2 bases for J; bases not matched to a gene: 3.

The V and J genes are TRBV5-1 and TRBJ2-5; D remains unclear. The V gene's germline CDR1 is SGHRS and CDR2 YFSETQ. Trimming pared 3 bases from V and 1 base from J, leaving 4 bases between. This CDR3 has 12 residues. The DNA for the CDR3 is TGCGCCAGCAGCTCGTTCCAAGAGACCCAGTACTTC. As protein: CASSSFQETQYF.

The genes are TRBV11-2 and TRBJ2-7, with 7 bases identical to TRBD1. The CDR3 length is 14 residues. V was pared by 2 bases and J by 3 bases, with 4 bases of the junction left unmatched. Germline V gene sequence: CDR1 SGHAT, CDR2 FQNNGV. Written as DNA, the CDR3 is TGTGCCAGCAGCTTACAAGCAGGGGGCTACGAGCAGTACTTC. Protein product: CASSLQAGGYEQYF.

The chain links TRBV30 to TRBJ2-2; 10 positions match TRBD1. CDR3 length: 16 residues. The V gene end was trimmed by 3 bases and the J gene end by 5 bases; junction bases not matched to a gene: 9. CDR1 is GTSNPN, CDR2 SVGIG, per germline (reference sequence). This CDR3 is CAWRRDRGMWTGELFF. As DNA, the CDR3 is TGTGCCTGGAGACGGGACAGGGGAATGTGGACCGGGGAGCTGTTTTTT.

This rearrangement joins TRBV9 to TRBJ2-2, with 10 bases that match TRBD1. The germline CDR1 and CDR2 sequences are SGDLS and YYNGEE. V was clipped by 4 bases and J by 5 bases; unmatched bases: 5. CDR3 length: 15 amino acids. The CDR3 DNA reads as TGTGCCAGCAGCCCGACGGACAGGGGGACCGGGGAGCTGTTTTTT. It is translated as CASSPTDRGTGELFF.

The chain recombines TRBV4-3 with TRBJ2-1; a weak D match, TRBD1 (5 bases). The CDR3 is 16 residues long. Germline-derived CDR1 and CDR2 are LGHNA and YSLEER. The germline V and J ends were trimmed by 0 bases and 0 bases, with 9 bases remaining between them. In nucleotides, the CDR3 is TGCGCCAGCAGCCAAGAGGGGCCGAGCTCCTACAATGAGCAGTTCTTC. Translation gives CASSQEGPSSYNEQFF.

This chain connects TRBV30 to TRBJ2-2, with TRBD1 matching over 7 bases. The CDR3 extends over 18 amino acids. V gave up 3 bases and J gave up 0 bases; unmatched junction bases: 13. Per germline, CDR1 GTSNPN and CDR2 SVGIG (reference sequence). CDR3 nucleotides: TGTGCCTGGAGAGCTCGTCCTCCAGGGGGTTCGAACACCGGGGAGCTGTTTTTT. This encodes CAWRARPPGGSNTGELFF.

The gene calls are TRBV11-1 and TRBJ2-7; D remains ambiguous. Between the trimmed V and J ends, which lost 3 bases and 6 bases, there was a span of 9 bases. Germline CDR1 SGHAT, CDR2 FQDESV (reference sequence). CDR3 length: 12 amino acids. CDR3 coding DNA: TGTGCCAGCAGCTTGAGGCACGGCGAGCAGTACTTC. Its translation: CASSLRHGEQYF.

The chain is built from TRBV10-3 and TRBJ2-3, with 8 bases that match TRBD2. Germline V gives CDR1 ENHRY, CDR2 SYGVKD. The trim removed 2 bases at V and 1 base at J, leaving 8 bases unmatched. The CDR3 extends over 17 amino acids. CDR3 nucleotide sequence: TGTGCCATCAGTGAGACCCGACAGACTAGCGGCACAGATACGCAGTATTTT. Protein: CAISETRQTSGTDTQYF.

The chain combines TRBV21-1 with TRBJ1-1; the table's D call, TRBD1, has no DNA check behind it. TRBV21-1 represents a pseudogene. This CDR3 contains 15 residues. In DNA form, the CDR3 reads TGTGCCAGCAAATCATTGCCAGGGGGGAACACTGAAGCTTTCTTT. Protein product: CASKSLPGGNTEAFF.

The J gene is TRBJ1-4, the V gene TRBV29-1; TRBD1 might be the D (5 bases). Germline loops: CDR1 SQVTM, CDR2 ANQGSEA. V lost 1 base, J lost 8 bases, and 11 bases lay in between. CDR3 length equals 13 residues. The CDR3 sequence: CSVEGGRGEKLFF. The CDR3 coding sequence is TGCAGCGTTGAAGGGGGCCGGGGGGAAAAACTGTTTTTT.

The rearrangement links TRBV7-9 to TRBJ2-1, with D unresolved. This CDR3 spans 13 amino acids. In germline, CDR1 is SEHNR, CDR2 FQNEAQ (reference sequence). V lost 0 bases to trimming and J lost 9 bases, with 9 bases between them. For the CDR3, the DNA is TGTGCCAGCAGCTTAGCGGTGTGGAGTGAGCAGTTCTTC. This sequence encodes CASSLAVWSEQFF.

The CDR3 DNA reads as TGTGCCAGCAGCTTGGATCTAGGTCTTCCCGAGCAGTACGTC. It translates to CASSLDLGLPEQYV. This chain connects TRBV5-4 to TRBJ2-7; the D is unclear. The CDR3 covers 14 residues. Germline CDR1 reads SGHNT; CDR2 reads YYREEE (reference sequence). The V and J ends lost 0 bases and 6 bases respectively, with 13 bases between them.

The chain recombines TRBV27 with TRBJ2-5; D perhaps matches TRBD1 (5 bases). This CDR3 region has 14 residues. V shed 5 bases and J shed 4 bases, with 14 bases lying between them. Germline V CDR1 and CDR2: MNHEY, SMNVEV (reference sequence). This CDR3 reads CASSPNTGGETQYF. The CDR3 nucleotides read TGTGCCAGCAGTCCAAACACAGGCGGAGAGACCCAGTACTTC.

The gene calls are TRBV10-3 and TRBJ1-6; 8 bases match TRBD1. CDR3 length: 14 residues. Germline CDR1 and CDR2: ENHRY and SYGVKD. V was clipped by 4 bases and J by 7 bases; unmatched bases: 3. CDR3 sequence (DNA): TGTGCCATCAGTGTACAGGGGGACAATTCACCCCTCCACTTT. Translation: CAISVQGDNSPLHF.

The rearrangement uses TRBV30 and TRBJ2-2; 7 bases agree with TRBD2. Germline-derived CDR1 and CDR2 are GTSNPN and SVGIG (reference sequence). The CDR3 contains 16 residues. V was pared by 5 bases and J by 6 bases, with 15 bases of the junction left unmatched. CDR3 protein: CAWGLLYGRRAGELFF. The CDR3 DNA follows: TGTGCCTGGGGCCTATTATACGGGAGGAGGGCCGGGGAGCTGTTTTTT.